In this sample, the clone carrying this T cell receptor (beta chain) turned up a few times. What it binds is not known. Trimming shortened V by 4 bases and J by 2 bases, and 8 bases separated the two germline ends. Germline V lookup: CDR1 SGHRS, CDR2 YFSETQ. The CDR3 has 13 residues. Reverse transcription of all isolated RNA meant that expressed TCRB transcripts were sequenced. Here immunoSEQ multiplex PCR was the method, and the copy in TCRdb shows in-frame clones only, minus some. Counted here are 200,000 to 300,000 clones, roughly 14% occurring once; the ten biggest clones make up roughly 0.028%. This sample stems from a study of beta chain features in type 1 diabetes. Study-level results: TCRB rearrangement may or may not be influenced by HLA type; here this remained unresolved.

The sequence was collected from a woman aged 40 to 55 in good health. V gene TRBV5-1 combines with J gene TRBJ2-3, with D tentatively TRBD1 (6 bases). Sequencing input: naive CD4+ T cells from blood. The DNA of the CDR3 is TGCGCCAGCAGCAGGACAGTCACAGATACGCAGTATTTT. The encoded protein is CASSRTVTDTQYF.